These 24 T cell receptor beta chains share one sample of origin, sequenced in a study of cytomegalovirus exposure and HLA in healthy donors. The PCR made use of 60 Vbeta and 13 Jbeta primers. Clones were sequenced by immunoSEQ multiplex PCR, and TCRdb holds only the in-frame ones, with some missing. The sample carries around 130,000 clones, around 9% recorded once. What was sequenced was PBMCs. These receptors all stem from a man between 35 and 55 years old in good health and CMV-seronegative.

The chain couples TRBV19 to TRBJ2-7; 10 bases align to TRBD2. With 5 bases clipped from V and 0 bases from J, the junction kept 10 bases outside the gene matches. This CDR3 spans 17 amino acids. CDR1 is LNHDA and CDR2 is SQIVND in the germline V gene (reference sequence). The CDR3 bases are TGTGCCAGTAGTTTCGCTAGCGGGGGCCCTCTCTCCTACGAGCAGTACTTC. It encodes CASSFASGGPLSYEQYF.

In this sample, this clone turned up a few times. The chain is built from TRBV10-3 and TRBJ1-6; TRBD1 matches at 8 bases. The CDR3 loop spans 15 amino acids. V trimming: 3 bases; J trimming: 11 bases; junction bases outside the gene matches: 9. The germline CDR1 and CDR2 sequences are ENHRY and SYGVKD. DNA of the CDR3: TGTGCCATCAGTGAAGGGACAGGCCCTGTGGCACCCCTCCACTTT. This gives the protein CAISEGTGPVAPLHF.

Comments on this clone: Other DNA variants within this sample encode the same CDR3. This chain uses TRBV4-2 with TRBJ1-1, with 7 bases aligning to TRBD1. J gave up 6 bases and V 4 bases, and 11 bases lay outside the gene matches. CDR1 is LGHNA, CDR2 YNFKEQ, per germline. The CDR3 sequence is 15 residues long. This chain's CDR3 is CASSLNRGFGPEAFF. CDR3 DNA sequence: TGTGCCAGCAGCCTTAACAGGGGATTTGGCCCTGAAGCTTTCTTT.

In regard to this clone: Its ends do not fully match the called genes, so a read error is possible. V usage is TRBV5-1 and J usage is TRBJ2-1; D is unresolved. The CDR3 is 13 amino acids. Per the germline V gene, CDR1 is SGHRS and CDR2 is YFSETQ. The CDR3 DNA sequence: TGCGCCAGCAGCCTGACTCCGTGGAATGATCAGTTCTTC. Its translation is CASSLTPWNDQFF.

The chain employs TRBV19 and TRBJ1-1; 10 bases fit TRBD1. Germline V gene data show CDR1 as LNHDA and CDR2 as SQIVND (reference sequence). The CDR3 has 14 residues. V gave up 6 bases and J gave up 3 bases; unmatched junction bases: 4. The CDR3 loop reads CASSLGQGDTEAFF. Here the CDR3 DNA reads TGTGCCAGTAGCCTTGGACAGGGGGACACTGAAGCTTTCTTT.

This sequence joins TRBV18 and TRBJ1-1; D uncertain. Germline-derived CDR1 and CDR2 are KGHSH and LQKENI. V was shortened by 1 base and J by 11 bases, with 14 bases between the two germline ends. This CDR3 spans 13 amino acids. CDR3 coding DNA: TGTGCCAGCTCACCACGACACCGGGAGTGGGCTTTCTTT. It codes for CASSPRHREWAFF.

The table lists this clone with a few counts. The chain combines TRBV7-8 with TRBJ2-1, with 10 nucleotides matching TRBD2. J was trimmed by 2 bases and V by 5 bases; bases with no gene match: 6. There are 16 residues in the CDR3. The germline gives CDR1 SGHVS, CDR2 FQNEAQ. The CDR3 loop is CASSVSGGFTYNEQFF. The CDR3 region has the DNA TGTGCCAGCAGCGTTAGCGGGGGGTTTACCTACAATGAGCAGTTCTTC.

The J gene is TRBJ1-2, the V gene TRBV2, with D perhaps matching TRBD1 (6 bases). From germline, CDR1 is SNHLY and CDR2 FYNNEI. V shed 3 bases and J shed 8 bases, with 19 bases lying between them. CDR3 length equals 15 residues. CDR3 sequence: CASSETRQGLKGYTF. CDR3 nucleotide sequence: TGTGCCAGCAGTGAGACGAGGCAGGGGTTGAAAGGCTACACCTTC. The entire variable domain, with the rest obtained from reference TRBV2 and TRBJ1-2, is as follows: EPEVTQTPSHQVTQMGQEVILRCVPISNHLYFYWYRQILGQKVEFLVSFYNNEISEKSEIFDDQFSVERPDGSNFTLKIRSTKLEDSAMYFCASSETRQGLKGYTFGSGTRLTVV.

The chain couples TRBV14 to TRBJ1-3; TRBD1 might be the D (5 bases). V was shortened by 0 bases and J by 7 bases, with 7 bases between the two germline ends. This CDR3 is 13 amino acids long. Looked up from germline, CDR1 is SGHDN and CDR2 is FVKESK. Here the CDR3 reads CASSQEGGNTIYF. The DNA of the CDR3 is TGTGCCAGCAGCCAAGAGGGGGGGAACACCATATATTTT.

The CDR3 region has the DNA TGTGCCAGCAGCCGCGGTGCGGGGGGATCAGATACGCAGTATTTT. Translation: CASSRGAGGSDTQYF. The gene calls are TRBV7-3 and TRBJ2-3, with 8 positions matching TRBD2. CDR1 is SGHTA and CDR2 is FQGTGA in the germline V gene. The trim removed 5 bases at V and 4 bases at J, leaving 8 bases unmatched. The CDR3 spans 15 residues.

The chain employs TRBV7-3 and TRBJ2-5, with D possibly TRBD2 on 5 matching bases. Trimming removed 5 bases at V and 5 bases at J, with 12 bases between. The germline CDR1 and CDR2 sequences are SGHTA and FQGTGA. This CDR3 has 13 residues. In DNA form, the CDR3 reads TGTGCCAGCAGCCTCTCGCGAGGGGAGACCCAGTACTTC. It codes for CASSLSRGETQYF.

The J gene is TRBJ2-6, the V gene TRBV19; a weak D match, TRBD2 (5 bases). V lost 4 bases, J lost 0 bases, and 13 bases lay in between. The CDR3 loop spans 17 amino acids. Looked up from germline, CDR1 is LNHDA and CDR2 is SQIVND (reference sequence). As DNA, the CDR3 is TGTGCCAGTAGTACCCCAGGAGGTTTCTCTGGGGCCAACGTCCTGACTTTC. It yields the protein CASSTPGGFSGANVLTF.

The CDR3 loop is CASSWGRGSSTDTQYF. CDR3 nucleotides: TGCGCCAGCAGCTGGGGCAGGGGGTCTAGCACAGATACGCAGTATTTT. This chain joins TRBV5-1 and TRBJ2-3; the match to TRBD1 covers 7 bases. J lost 0 bases, V lost 3 bases, and 7 bases had no gene match. The CDR3 covers 16 residues. The germline V gene has CDR1 SGHRS and CDR2 YFSETQ. The full variable domain, in which reference TRBV5-1 and TRBJ2-3 provide the parts outside the CDR3, is KAGVTQTPRYLIKTRGQQVTLSCSPISGHRSVSWYQQTPGQGLQFLFEYFSETQRNKGNFPGRFSGRQFSNSRSEMNVSTLELGDSALYLCASSWGRGSSTDTQYFGPGTRLTVL.

This clone has a count of ten or more. This chain joins TRBV6-1 and TRBJ1-1; 7 bases align to TRBD1. The CDR3 length is 15 residues. Germline-derived CDR1 and CDR2 are MNHNS and SASEGT. With 7 bases clipped from V and 0 bases from J, the junction kept 8 bases outside the gene matches. The CDR3 DNA sequence: TGTGCCAGCAATCCCGGTAGGGGGCTGAACACTGAAGCTTTCTTT. Translating it yields CASNPGRGLNTEAFF.

About this clone itself: This same CDR3 is encoded by further DNA sequences in the sample. The rearrangement links TRBV2 to TRBJ2-1, with 11 bases aligning to TRBD2. In germline, CDR1 is SNHLY, CDR2 FYNNEI. This CDR3 has 21 residues. V lost 2 bases, J lost 3 bases, and 18 bases stayed unmatched. The CDR3 sequence is CASSERGPGVTGTSGYNEQFF. CDR3 DNA sequence: TGTGCCAGCAGTGAACGTGGACCCGGGGTAACCGGGACTAGCGGCTACAATGAGCAGTTCTTC.

The rearrangement joins TRBV5-1 to TRBJ1-2; no firm D call. V lost 1 base and J 6 bases, leaving 13 bases between the germline ends. CDR1 SGHRS and CDR2 YFSETQ come from the germline V gene. This CDR3 has 14 residues. CDR3 protein: CASSLTLAANGYTF. Here the CDR3 DNA reads TGCGCCAGCAGCTTGACTCTAGCAGCGAATGGCTACACCTTC.

This clone was observed a handful of times. The chain uses TRBV19 and TRBJ1-3, with 7 nucleotides matching TRBD1. The germline gives CDR1 LNHDA, CDR2 SQIVND (reference sequence). There are 16 residues in the CDR3. The junction had 4 bases not matched to a gene; V was cut back by 2 bases and J by 0 bases. The CDR3 sequence is CASSIQQGPSGNTIYF. The CDR3 nucleotides read TGTGCCAGTAGTATACAACAGGGGCCCTCTGGAAACACCATATATTTT.

This clone was observed at least ten times. The chain recombines TRBV6-4 with TRBJ2-3; TRBD2 agrees at 9 bases. V shed 3 bases, J shed 4 bases, and the junction held 5 bases outside the gene matches. CDR1 and CDR2 from the germline V gene are MRHNA and SNTAGT. The CDR3 loop spans 15 amino acids. The CDR3 loop is CASSEIAGEADTQYF. CDR3 sequence (DNA): TGTGCCAGCAGTGAAATAGCGGGGGAGGCAGATACGCAGTATTTT.

V gene TRBV19 combines with J gene TRBJ1-1; D unresolved. CDR1 is LNHDA and CDR2 is SQIVND in the germline V gene (reference sequence). The CDR3 has 13 amino acids. V lost 8 bases and J 0 bases, leaving 10 bases between the germline ends. This CDR3 is CASFAGVNTEAFF. The CDR3 DNA is TGTGCCAGTTTTGCGGGCGTGAACACTGAAGCTTTCTTT.

This clone was detected a few times. The rearrangement joins TRBV25-1 to TRBJ2-7, with D possibly being TRBD1 (6 bases). V was shortened by 1 base and J by 3 bases, with 13 bases between the two germline ends. Germline V gives CDR1 MGHDK, CDR2 SYGVNS. CDR3 length: 15 amino acids. CDR3 in DNA: TGTGCCAGCAGTGAATCGTTCAGGGGCCGCTACGAGCAGTACTTC. Residues: CASSESFRGRYEQYF.

The rearrangement joins TRBV11-2 to TRBJ1-2; D is ambiguous. The CDR3 is made up of 15 amino acids. Germline CDR1 SGHAT, CDR2 FQNNGV. Trimming cost V 2 bases and J 2 bases, with 12 bases left between them. In nucleotides, the CDR3 is TGTGCCAGCAGCTTACCCCGAGGACTAAACTATGGCTACACCTTC. This codes for CASSLPRGLNYGYTF.

V gene TRBV5-1 combines with J gene TRBJ2-3; D is possibly TRBD2 (7 bases). Germline lookup yields CDR1 SGHRS and CDR2 YFSETQ. The CDR3 runs to 15 residues. Deletions cut 2 bases from V and 4 bases from J, with 14 bases between. CDR3 nucleotides: TGCGCCAGCAGCTTAGAGGGGGGGAAGGCAGATACGCAGTATTTT. It is translated as CASSLEGGKADTQYF.

The rearrangement links TRBV11-3 to TRBJ2-5, with D tentatively TRBD2 (6 bases). The germline gives CDR1 SGHNT, CDR2 YENEEA. V lost 1 base to trimming and J lost 0 bases, with 9 bases between them. This CDR3 region has 15 residues. The CDR3 loop is CASSLGRGYQETQYF. In DNA form, the CDR3 reads TGTGCCAGCAGCTTAGGACGGGGGTACCAAGAGACCCAGTACTTC.

The rearrangement joins TRBV15 to TRBJ1-1; D ambiguous. With 1 base removed from V and 3 bases from J, the gap between germline ends came to 6 bases. This CDR3 has 13 residues. Germline V CDR1 and CDR2: LNHNV, YYDKDF (reference sequence). The CDR3 coding sequence is TGTGCCACCAGCAGAGGGAGGGACACTGAAGCTTTCTTT. Protein: CATSRGRDTEAFF.